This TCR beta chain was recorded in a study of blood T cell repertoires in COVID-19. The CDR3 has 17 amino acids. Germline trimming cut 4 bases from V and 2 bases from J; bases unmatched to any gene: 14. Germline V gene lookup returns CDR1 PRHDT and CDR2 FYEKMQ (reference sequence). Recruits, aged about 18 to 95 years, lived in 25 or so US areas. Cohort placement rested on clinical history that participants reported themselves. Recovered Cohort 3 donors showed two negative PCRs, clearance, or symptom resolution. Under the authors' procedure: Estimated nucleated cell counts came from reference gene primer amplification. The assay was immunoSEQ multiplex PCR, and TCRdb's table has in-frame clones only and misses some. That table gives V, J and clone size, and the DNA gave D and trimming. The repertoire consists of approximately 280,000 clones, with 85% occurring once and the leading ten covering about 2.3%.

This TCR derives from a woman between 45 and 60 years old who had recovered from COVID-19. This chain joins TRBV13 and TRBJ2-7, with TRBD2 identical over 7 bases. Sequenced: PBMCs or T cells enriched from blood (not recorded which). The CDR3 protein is CASSSRRGRGGAYEQYF. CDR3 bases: TGTGCCAGCAGCTCTCGCCGCGGTCGGGGAGGGGCCTACGAGCAGTACTTC.